This T cell receptor (beta chain) was observed in a study of blood T cell repertoires in COVID-19. Study details: The origin of the acute and convalescent COVID-19 samples was the United States, Italy and Spain. T cells, B-cell-depleted T cells, or PBMCs provided the cDNA or gDNA that served as material.

The germline V gene encodes CDR1 SGHNT and CDR2 YENEEA. The CDR3 is 15 residues long. V lost 4 bases and J lost 4, with 14 bases in between. Under the authors' procedure: By means of reference gene primer amplification, nucleated cell counts were estimated. The data were produced by immunoSEQ multiplex PCR, yet TCRdb's version contains in-frame clones alone and is incomplete. V, J and clone size are taken as reported in that table, and D and trimming were inferred from the DNA itself. The repertoire holds around 60,000 clones, with about 89% as singletons. The chain combines TRBV11-3 with TRBJ2-1; D is perhaps TRBD1 (6 bases). The sequenced sample consisted of peripheral blood. The receptor was isolated from a woman aged 55 to 70 with active COVID-19. CDR3 residues: CASSWSRGQYNEQFF. CDR3 bases: TGTGCCAGCAGCTGGTCCCGGGGACAATACAATGAGCAGTTCTTC. The whole variable domain, filled in from reference TRBV11-3 and TRBJ2-1, reads EAGVVQSPRYKIIEKKQPVAFWCNPISGHNTLYWYLQNLGQGPELLIRYENEEAVDDSQLPKDRFSAERLKGVDSTLKIQPAELGDSAVYLCASSWSRGQYNEQFFGPGTRLTVL.